The rows below give T cell receptor beta chains drawn from one sample of a study of blood T cells in healthy people across ages. TCRdb reprocessed the 5' RACE reads with MiXCR, giving one entry per CDR3 protein. Of around 1.5 million distinct CDR3 sequences listed, roughly 60% are singletons. The sample was blood. Receptors were obtained from a man between 18 and 29 years old in good health. Both conserved end residues are part of each CDR3. Each record gives: V gene, D gene, J gene, clone size, CDR3 protein, CDR3 DNA. The D gene is left open where the match is weak. Only part of the rows carry a size: once, few, many, or a class if the clone is expanded.

v_gene: TRBV3-1
d_gene: NA
j_gene: TRBJ2-6
abundance: NA
CDR3aa: CASSQEIVISGANVLTF
CDR3nt: TGTGCCAGCAGCCAAGAAATCGTGATCTCTGGGGCCAACGTCCTGACTTTC

v_gene: TRBV7-9
d_gene: TRBD1
j_gene: TRBJ2-7
abundance: few
CDR3aa: CASSLGTGVPSYEQYF
CDR3nt: TGTGCCAGCAGCTTAGGGACAGGGGTCCCATCCTACGAGCAGTACTTC

v_gene: TRBV4-2
d_gene: TRBD1
j_gene: TRBJ2-7
abundance: NA
CDR3aa: CASSLGQGSWEQYF
CDR3nt: TGTGCCAGCAGCCTCGGACAGGGGAGTTGGGAGCAGTACTTC

v_gene: TRBV3-1
d_gene: NA
j_gene: TRBJ2-3
abundance: NA
CDR3aa: CASSPEAGASTDTQYF
CDR3nt: TGTGCCAGCAGCCCGGAGGCGGGGGCGAGCACAGATACGCAGTATTTT

v_gene: TRBV6-6
d_gene: TRBD2
j_gene: TRBJ2-1
abundance: NA
CDR3aa: CASTNGGGVGNEQFF
CDR3nt: TGTGCCAGCACCAACGGGGGGGGGGTAGGGAATGAGCAGTTCTTC

v_gene: TRBV3-1
d_gene: TRBD1
j_gene: TRBJ1-2
abundance: once
CDR3aa: CASRRDRGHGYTF
CDR3nt: TGTGCCAGCAGACGGGACAGGGGGCATGGCTACACCTTC

v_gene: TRBV11-2
d_gene: TRBD2
j_gene: TRBJ2-7
abundance: NA
CDR3aa: CASSLDPLAESYEQYF
CDR3nt: TGTGCCAGCAGCTTAGATCCGCTAGCGGAGTCCTACGAGCAGTACTTC

v_gene: TRBV29-1
d_gene: TRBD2
j_gene: TRBJ2-1
abundance: NA
CDR3aa: CSVGLAGTLSYNEQFF
CDR3nt: TGCAGCGTTGGACTAGCGGGAACCCTATCCTACAATGAGCAGTTCTTC

v_gene: TRBV2
d_gene: NA
j_gene: TRBJ1-2
abundance: NA
CDR3aa: CASSEAQDGNNYGYTF
CDR3nt: TGTGCCAGCAGTGAAGCGCAAGACGGAAATAACTATGGCTACACCTTC

v_gene: TRBV10-3
d_gene: TRBD2
j_gene: TRBJ2-1
abundance: NA
CDR3aa: CAIRGLAGVTEQFF
CDR3nt: TGTGCCATCAGGGGACTAGCGGGAGTCACTGAGCAGTTCTTC

v_gene: TRBV29-1
d_gene: TRBD1
j_gene: TRBJ2-5
abundance: once
CDR3aa: CSVAQTGWQQYF
CDR3nt: TGCAGCGTTGCTCAGACAGGGTGGCAGCAGTACTTC

v_gene: TRBV4-3
d_gene: TRBD1
j_gene: TRBJ2-7
abundance: NA
CDR3aa: CASSHGGTGYEQYF
CDR3nt: TGCGCCAGCAGCCATGGGGGGACAGGGTACGAGCAGTACTTC

v_gene: TRBV10-3
d_gene: TRBD2
j_gene: TRBJ2-6
abundance: NA
CDR3aa: CAIQEGTSDSSGANVLTF
CDR3nt: TGTGCCATCCAGGAAGGGACTAGCGACAGCTCTGGGGCCAACGTCCTGACTTTC

v_gene: TRBV4-1
d_gene: TRBD1
j_gene: TRBJ1-2
abundance: NA
CDR3aa: CASSQEGQGVSWGYTF
CDR3nt: TGCGCCAGCAGCCAAGAGGGACAGGGAGTATCGTGGGGCTACACCTTC

v_gene: TRBV29-1
d_gene: NA
j_gene: TRBJ2-3
abundance: few
CDR3aa: CSVRATSTDTQYF
CDR3nt: TGCTCGGTCAGGGCCACTAGCACAGATACGCAGTATTTT

v_gene: TRBV27
d_gene: TRBD1
j_gene: TRBJ1-1
abundance: NA
CDR3aa: CASRRTGKNTEAFF
CDR3nt: TGTGCCAGCCGGAGGACAGGGAAGAACACTGAAGCTTTCTTT

v_gene: TRBV7-9
d_gene: TRBD1
j_gene: TRBJ2-7
abundance: few
CDR3aa: CASSPTDRVSSYEQYF
CDR3nt: TGTGCCAGCAGCCCAACCGACAGGGTATCGTCCTACGAGCAGTACTTC

v_gene: TRBV29-1
d_gene: TRBD2
j_gene: TRBJ2-7
abundance: few
CDR3aa: CSVVLASGPYEQYF
CDR3nt: TGCAGCGTTGTACTTGCTAGCGGACCTTACGAGCAGTACTTC

v_gene: TRBV14
d_gene: TRBD1
j_gene: TRBJ1-2
abundance: NA
CDR3aa: CASSQMISDRFGYTF
CDR3nt: TGTGCCAGCAGCCAGATGATTTCGGACAGGTTCGGCTACACCTTC

v_gene: TRBV5-4
d_gene: NA
j_gene: TRBJ2-5
abundance: NA
CDR3aa: CASSFKGDPQETQYF
CDR3nt: TGTGCCAGCAGCTTCAAAGGGGACCCTCAAGAGACCCAGTACTTC

v_gene: TRBV7-2
d_gene: NA
j_gene: TRBJ1-2
abundance: few
CDR3aa: CASSLALSNDYGYTF
CDR3nt: TGTGCCAGCAGCTTAGCGTTGAGCAATGACTATGGCTACACCTTC

v_gene: TRBV27
d_gene: NA
j_gene: TRBJ1-4
abundance: NA
CDR3aa: CASRRTATATNEKLFF
CDR3nt: TGTGCCAGTCGAAGGACAGCCACTGCAACTAATGAAAAACTGTTTTTT

v_gene: TRBV7-9
d_gene: TRBD1
j_gene: TRBJ2-6
abundance: few
CDR3aa: CASSRTGTGLSGANVLTF
CDR3nt: TGTGCCAGCAGCCGAACCGGGACAGGCCTCTCTGGGGCCAACGTCCTGACTTTC

v_gene: TRBV14
d_gene: NA
j_gene: TRBJ1-1
abundance: NA
CDR3aa: CASSNPGVLEAFF
CDR3nt: TGTGCCAGCAGCAACCCGGGAGTCCTTGAAGCTTTCTTT

v_gene: TRBV5-8
d_gene: NA
j_gene: TRBJ2-4
abundance: NA
CDR3aa: CASSLRLALGLAKNIQYF
CDR3nt: TGTGCCAGCAGCTTAAGGCTAGCGTTGGGCTTGGCCAAAAACATTCAGTACTTC

v_gene: TRBV29-1
d_gene: TRBD2
j_gene: TRBJ2-5
abundance: few
CDR3aa: CSVGSGSGETQYF
CDR3nt: TGCAGCGTTGGAAGCGGGAGTGGTGAGACCCAGTACTTC

v_gene: TRBV20-1
d_gene: TRBD1
j_gene: TRBJ2-7
abundance: NA
CDR3aa: CSAQPRQGSYEQYF
CDR3nt: TGCAGTGCTCAACCCCGACAGGGTTCCTACGAGCAGTACTTC

v_gene: TRBV4-1
d_gene: NA
j_gene: TRBJ2-1
abundance: NA
CDR3aa: CASRRGIYSYNEQFF
CDR3nt: TGCGCCAGCAGGAGGGGGATATATAGCTACAATGAGCAGTTCTTC

v_gene: TRBV12-3/TRBV12-4
d_gene: NA
j_gene: TRBJ1-4
abundance: NA
CDR3aa: CASSLGATTNEKLFF
CDR3nt: TGTGCCAGCAGTTTAGGGGCAACAACTAATGAAAAACTGTTTTTT

v_gene: TRBV3-1
d_gene: NA
j_gene: TRBJ2-5
abundance: NA
CDR3aa: CASSQDLTGGGETQYF
CDR3nt: TGTGCCAGCAGCCAAGATTTAACAGGGGGAGGGGAGACCCAGTACTTC

v_gene: TRBV7-2
d_gene: NA
j_gene: TRBJ1-3
abundance: NA
CDR3aa: CASGQGGSGNTIYF
CDR3nt: TGTGCCAGCGGTCAGGGTGGGTCTGGAAACACCATATATTTT

v_gene: TRBV29-1
d_gene: NA
j_gene: TRBJ2-1
abundance: once
CDR3aa: CSVELNDKRSNEQFF
CDR3nt: TGCAGCGTTGAACTGAACGACAAAAGGAGCAATGAGCAGTTCTTC

v_gene: TRBV6-2/TRBV6-3
d_gene: NA
j_gene: TRBJ1-6
abundance: few
CDR3aa: CASSRDNSYNSPLHF
CDR3nt: TGTGCCAGCAGTCGGGACAACTCCTATAATTCACCCCTCCACTTT

v_gene: TRBV5-6
d_gene: NA
j_gene: TRBJ2-1
abundance: NA
CDR3aa: CASSLPAVYNEQFF
CDR3nt: TGTGCCAGCAGCTTGCCGGCTGTTTACAATGAGCAGTTCTTC

v_gene: TRBV6-2/TRBV6-3
d_gene: NA
j_gene: TRBJ2-2
abundance: NA
CDR3aa: CASSPPGRNTGELFF
CDR3nt: TGTGCCAGCAGTCCCCCGGGACGGAACACCGGGGAGCTGTTTTTT

v_gene: TRBV20-1
d_gene: TRBD2
j_gene: TRBJ2-7
abundance: once
CDR3aa: CSAPSGAGVEQYF
CDR3nt: TGCAGTGCTCCTTCCGGGGCGGGAGTGGAGCAGTACTTC

v_gene: TRBV4-1
d_gene: TRBD2
j_gene: TRBJ2-1
abundance: NA
CDR3aa: CASSPPGLVEQFF
CDR3nt: TGCGCCAGCAGCCCACCGGGACTAGTTGAGCAGTTCTTC

v_gene: TRBV27
d_gene: NA
j_gene: TRBJ2-1
abundance: NA
CDR3aa: CASSCHNCDEQFF
CDR3nt: TGTGCCAGCAGTTGCCATAATTGCGATGAGCAGTTCTTC

v_gene: TRBV5-1
d_gene: NA
j_gene: TRBJ2-7
abundance: many
CDR3aa: CASSLDRNYEQYF
CDR3nt: TGCGCCAGCAGCTTGGACAGGAACTACGAGCAGTACTTC

v_gene: TRBV5-6
d_gene: TRBD2
j_gene: TRBJ2-3
abundance: NA
CDR3aa: CASSRKRGLAGVTDTQYF
CDR3nt: TGTGCCAGCAGCCGAAAAAGGGGACTAGCGGGGGTCACAGATACGCAGTATTTT

v_gene: TRBV5-8
d_gene: NA
j_gene: TRBJ2-7
abundance: NA
CDR3aa: CATEGSRFGSYEQYF
CDR3nt: TGTGCCACAGAGGGCAGTAGGTTTGGCTCCTACGAGCAGTACTTC

v_gene: TRBV10-1
d_gene: NA
j_gene: TRBJ2-5
abundance: few
CDR3aa: CASSDQGLVETQYF
CDR3nt: TGCGCCAGCAGTGACCAGGGCCTGGTAGAGACCCAGTACTTC

v_gene: TRBV12-3/TRBV12-4
d_gene: TRBD2
j_gene: TRBJ2-7
abundance: NA
CDR3aa: CASRRTRDEQYF
CDR3nt: TGTGCCAGCAGACGGACTAGAGACGAGCAGTACTTC

v_gene: TRBV5-1
d_gene: NA
j_gene: TRBJ2-7
abundance: few
CDR3aa: CASSLTHRVREQYF
CDR3nt: TGCGCCAGCAGCTTAACCCACAGGGTGCGGGAGCAGTACTTC

v_gene: TRBV6-2/TRBV6-3
d_gene: TRBD2
j_gene: TRBJ2-1
abundance: NA
CDR3aa: CASSLTSGSRNEQFF
CDR3nt: TGTGCCAGCAGTTTGACTAGCGGGTCTAGAAATGAGCAGTTCTTC

v_gene: TRBV27
d_gene: TRBD1
j_gene: TRBJ1-4
abundance: NA
CDR3aa: CASSLGVGTGDEKLFF
CDR3nt: TGTGCCAGCAGTTTAGGGGTCGGGACAGGAGATGAAAAACTGTTTTTT